The clone carrying this TCR beta chain has more than one count but fewer than ten. Its antigen is not identified. This record comes from a study of cytomegalovirus exposure and HLA in healthy donors. Findings and caveats of the study: 87-base-pair reads could not separate some V segments, including TRBV6-2 and TRBV6-3. In a later analysis, a missense DCLRE1C variant was linked to TCR beta V- and J-gene trimming.

The PCR employed 60 Vbeta primers together with 13 Jbeta primers. TCRdb's table, derived via immunoSEQ multiplex PCR, lists solely in-frame clones and lacks some. This sample yields approximately 100,000 clones, of which around 80% are seen a single time; about 5.2% belongs to the top ten. V shed 2 bases and J shed 6 bases, with 11 bases lying between them. The CDR3 runs to 13 residues. Germline-derived CDR1 and CDR2 are SGHAT and FQDESV (reference sequence). This TCR was sampled from a female donor in good health and CMV-seropositive. This chain connects TRBV11-1 to TRBJ2-7, with TRBD2 as a possible D gene (5 bases). Material for sequencing was PBMCs. In nucleotides, the CDR3 is TGTGCCAGCAGCTTACTCGGCGAGGGCGAGCAGTACTTC. Translation: CASSLLGEGEQYF. The full variable domain, rest sourced from reference TRBV11-1 and TRBJ2-7, is EAEVAQSPRYKITEKSQAVAFWCDPISGHATLYWYRQILGQGPELLVQFQDESVVDDSQLPKDRFSAERLKGVDSTLKIQPAELGDSAMYLCASSLLGEGEQYFGPGTRLTVT.